Below are 24 T cell receptor beta chains sequenced from a single sample in a study of regulatory T cells in long-lasting Graves disease. As for time point: newly diagnosed GD, antithyroid drugs for less than 3 months. PBMC-derived RNA was used for the TCR library. Combining iRepertoire HTBI primers with Arm-PCR of CDR3 regions, the authors built TCR beta libraries. From the multiplex PCR reads, TCRdb called clonotypes with MiXCR, one entry per CDR3 protein. Among a few hundred thousand distinct CDR3 sequences listed, around 15% were seen once. The same sample was also studied in work on T cells in Graves' hyperthyroidism and ophthalmopathy.

The input for sequencing was peripheral blood mononuclear cells (PBMCs), taken at new diagnosis, from a patient treated with antithyroid drugs. Every receptor here comes from a woman in her forties or fifties with Graves disease.

This clonotype was counted ten times or more. The V and J genes are TRBV5-1 and TRBJ2-7; no clear D. The CDR3 contains 15 residues. The germline V gene has CDR1 SGHRS and CDR2 YFSETQ. V lost 0 bases and J lost 3, with 13 bases in between. CDR3 sequence: CASSLALGLGYEQYF. The CDR3 nucleotides read TGCGCCAGCAGCTTGGCCTTAGGCCTAGGCTACGAGCAGTACTTC.

This clonotype was picked up many times. The chain combines TRBV7-3 with TRBJ2-2, with D unclear. The CDR3 spans 13 residues. V was clipped by 2 bases and J by 5 bases, with 6 bases between them. From germline, CDR1 is SGHTA and CDR2 FQGTGA. CDR3 in amino acids: CASSLWETGELFF. DNA for the CDR3: TGTGCCAGCAGCTTATGGGAAACCGGGGAGCTGTTTTTT.

This clonotype was detected ten times or more. The chain recombines TRBV12-3 or TRBV12-4 with TRBJ1-1; the D is unclear. V was cut by 3 bases and J by 7 bases, with 9 bases left in between. The CDR3 is made up of 12 amino acids. CDR3 nucleotides: TGTGCCAGCAGTTTGAGTGCAGGTGAAGCTTTCTTT. Amino acids: CASSLSAGEAFF.

This clonotype has at least ten counts. This rearrangement joins TRBV28 to TRBJ2-1; D remains unclear. The CDR3 sequence is 12 residues long. Per the germline V gene, CDR1 is MDHEN and CDR2 is SYDVKM. V lost 1 base and J 10 bases, leaving 8 bases between the germline ends. In DNA, the CDR3 is TGTGCCAGCAGTTTATCAAGGGCCGAGCAGTTCTTC. The encoded protein is CASSLSRAEQFF.

This clonotype occurred a few times. The chain joins TRBV5-1 to TRBJ2-5; 7 bases line up with TRBD2. V shed 2 bases and J 2 bases; nucleotides not matched to a gene: 3. The CDR3 sequence is 14 residues long. Germline CDR1 reads SGHRS; CDR2 reads YFSETQ. CDR3 residues: CASSFREAQETQYF. In nucleotides, the CDR3 is TGCGCCAGCAGCTTCCGGGAGGCACAAGAGACCCAGTACTTC.

This clonotype was counted many times. The CDR3 coding sequence is TGTGCCAGCAGGGAGGTCCCGGGAGCGAACACCGGGGAGCTGTTTTTT. Protein: CASREVPGANTGELFF. V and J are TRBV2 and TRBJ2-2; a weak D match, TRBD2 (6 bases). Germline V gene lookup returns CDR1 SNHLY and CDR2 FYNNEI. Between the trimmed V and J ends, which lost 6 bases and 0 bases, there was a span of 14 bases. The CDR3 contains 16 residues.

Turning to this clonotype: It may be a read error: a sequence one base away is much more abundant. The chain uses TRBV28 and TRBJ2-1; 9 nucleotides align to TRBD2. Germline assignment: CDR1 MDHEN and CDR2 SYDVKM. This CDR3 has 24 amino acids. Trimming removed 4 bases from V and 4 bases from J; junction bases left unmatched: 32. The CDR3 sequence is CASSWGIGTSLNSTAPPVYNEQFF. DNA for the CDR3: TGTGCCAGCAGTTGGGGGATCGGGACTAGCCTAAACTCTACCGCTCCACCCGTTTACAATGAGCAGTTCTTC. Full variable domain (rest looked up from reference TRBV28 and TRBJ2-1): DVKVTQSSRYLVKRTGEKVFLECVQDMDHENMFWYRQDPGLGLRLIYFSYDVKMKEKGDIPEGYSVSREKKERFSLILESASTNQTSMYLCASSWGIGTSLNSTAPPVYNEQFFGPGTRLTVL.

For this clonotype: One base away lies a much larger clone, so this may be a sequencing read error. The J gene is TRBJ2-2, the V gene TRBV10-3; D is ambiguous. This CDR3 contains 15 residues. Trimming took 4 bases from V and 2 from J, leaving 11 bases between them. In germline, CDR1 is ENHRY, CDR2 SYGVKD. Here the CDR3 reads CAISGLVGNTGELFF. DNA for the CDR3: TGTGCCATCAGTGGGCTAGTGGGAAACACCGGGGAGCTGTTTTTT.

The table lists this clonotype with a few counts. This chain connects TRBV10-3 to TRBJ2-1, with 7 nucleotides matching TRBD2. CDR1 is ENHRY and CDR2 is SYGVKD in the germline V gene. V dropped 2 bases and J dropped 6; count of bases not matched to a gene: 4. The CDR3 contains 14 residues. CDR3: CAISEGGRGNEQFF. The CDR3 DNA reads as TGTGCCATCAGTGAGGGCGGGAGAGGCAATGAGCAGTTCTTC.

This clonotype was seen once. The V and J genes are TRBV12-3 or TRBV12-4 and TRBJ1-4; 7 bases map to TRBD1. V lost 9 bases to trimming and J lost 6 bases; unmatched junction nucleotides: 4. CDR3 size: 12 residues. The CDR3 here is CARRGLDEKLFF. The DNA of the CDR3 is TGTGCCAGAAGGGGGCTCGATGAAAAACTGTTTTTT.

CDR3 region: CASSSPDRVSYEQYF. DNA of the CDR3: TGTGCCAGCAGTTCGCCGGACAGGGTTAGCTACGAGCAGTACTTC. The rearrangement joins TRBV6-5 to TRBJ2-7, with 8 bases lining up with TRBD1. V shed 4 bases, J shed 3 bases, and the junction held 8 bases outside the gene matches. CDR1 and CDR2 (germline): MNHEY, SVGAGI. The CDR3 contains 15 residues.

The chain combines TRBV5-1 with TRBJ2-5; TRBD2 agrees at 8 bases. The CDR3 covers 16 residues. Unmatched junction bases numbered 7, after V lost 0 bases and J lost 3 bases. CDR1 is SGHRS, CDR2 YFSETQ, per germline. The CDR3: CASSLAGVAGKETQYF. The CDR3 DNA reads as TGCGCCAGCAGCTTGGCCGGGGTAGCGGGAAAAGAGACCCAGTACTTC.

This clonotype was seen ten or more times. V usage is TRBV20-1 and J usage is TRBJ2-1, with 10 bases that match TRBD2. The germline CDR1 and CDR2 sequences are DFQATT and SNEGSKA (reference sequence). This CDR3 is built from 16 residues. After removal of 1 base from V and 0 bases from J, the junction contained 3 bases not matched to a gene. This chain's CDR3 is CSARGSSGSSYNEQFF. The CDR3 DNA reads as TGCAGTGCTAGAGGATCTAGCGGGAGCTCCTACAATGAGCAGTTCTTC.

This clonotype showed up many times. V gene TRBV5-6 combines with J gene TRBJ2-2; possibly TRBD2 for D (5 bases). V was trimmed by 4 bases and J by 3 bases, leaving 16 bases between them. CDR3 length: 16 residues. Germline V gene lookup returns CDR1 SGHDT and CDR2 YYEEEE. DNA of the CDR3: TGTGCCAGCAGCCACCCCCTCGGGCGGGACACCGGGGAGCTGTTTTTT. This encodes CASSHPLGRDTGELFF.

This clonotype was observed a few times. V usage is TRBV9 and J usage is TRBJ2-1, with 7 nucleotides matching TRBD2. With 4 bases clipped from V and 8 bases from J, the junction kept 12 bases outside the gene matches. The CDR3 loop spans 15 amino acids. Per the germline V gene, CDR1 is SGDLS and CDR2 is YYNGEE. The CDR3: CASSPQGLAGDEQFF. CDR3 sequence (DNA): TGTGCCAGCAGCCCACAAGGCTTAGCGGGTGATGAGCAGTTCTTC.

This clonotype was picked up many times. This chain uses TRBV5-1 with TRBJ2-5; no firm D call. The germline CDR1 and CDR2 sequences are SGHRS and YFSETQ. This CDR3 contains 14 residues. V was trimmed by 5 bases and J by 2 bases, leaving 13 bases between them. This CDR3 is CASRPGQQQETQYF. The CDR3 coding sequence is TGCGCCAGCAGACCAGGCCAACAGCAAGAGACCCAGTACTTC.

This sequence joins TRBV6-9 and TRBJ1-1; D call uncertain. CDR1 is MNHGY, CDR2 SVAAGI, per germline. This CDR3 has 11 amino acids. Trimming left V 3 bases short and J 7 bases short, with 6 bases between. CDR3 sequence reads: CASSYGSEAFF. In nucleotides, the CDR3 is TGTGCCAGCAGTTACGGTAGTGAAGCTTTCTTT.

As concerns this clonotype: A single base is all that separates this from a far larger clone, so a read error is likely. This chain connects TRBV7-9 to TRBJ1-5; D gene uncertain. The CDR3 is 15 residues long. Germline lookup yields CDR1 SEHNR and CDR2 FQNEAQ (reference sequence). Here the CDR3 DNA reads TGTGCCAGCAGCTTAGGATATGGGAACAATCGGCCCCAGCATTTT. The encoded protein is CASSLGYGNNRPQHF.

The sample holds many counts of this clonotype. The J gene is TRBJ2-7, the V gene TRBV7-9; 11 positions agree with TRBD2. V shed 7 bases and J 5 bases; nucleotides not matched to a gene: 7. The germline V gene has CDR1 SEHNR and CDR2 FQNEAQ (reference sequence). The CDR3 is 14 amino acids. CDR3 region: CASTRLAGMDEQYF. CDR3 sequence (DNA): TGTGCCAGCACCAGACTAGCGGGAATGGACGAGCAGTACTTC.

The chain recombines TRBV6-5 with TRBJ1-1; a possible D gene is TRBD1 (5 bases). The CDR3 has 15 residues. V was shortened by 2 bases and J by 0 bases, with 10 bases between the two germline ends. Germline V gene data show CDR1 as MNHEY and CDR2 as SVGAGI. The CDR3 DNA reads TGTGCCAGCAGTTACGGGGGAGGAATGAACACTGAAGCTTTCTTT. Translating gives CASSYGGGMNTEAFF.

This chain joins TRBV7-2 and TRBJ1-5; D is unresolved. The CDR3 has 15 amino acids. Germline CDR1 is SGHTA and CDR2 is FQGNSA. V lost 1 base and J 6 bases, leaving 13 bases between the germline ends. As DNA, the CDR3 is TGTGCCAGCAGCTTAGATTGGCAAGGATTTCAGCCCCAGCATTTT. Translation gives CASSLDWQGFQPQHF.

The count of this clonotype is one. CDR3 protein: CASSLVGKQETQYF. The CDR3 DNA sequence: TGCGCCAGCAGCTTGGTAGGCAAGCAAGAGACCCAGTACTTC. This chain uses TRBV5-1 with TRBJ2-5; unclear D gene. V lost 0 bases and J 2 bases, leaving 8 bases between the germline ends. The CDR3 has 14 residues. Germline lookup yields CDR1 SGHRS and CDR2 YFSETQ.

At least ten counts were recorded for this clonotype. The rearrangement links TRBV6-2 or TRBV6-3 to TRBJ2-1; 7 bases fit TRBD2. Germline V CDR1 and CDR2: MNHEY, SVGEGT. The CDR3 runs to 13 residues. J lost 4 bases, V lost 7 bases, and 4 bases had no gene match. Here the CDR3 reads CASTGGRYNEQFF. CDR3 DNA sequence: TGTGCCAGCACGGGGGGTCGGTACAATGAGCAGTTCTTC.

This clonotype has ten or more counts. The chain couples TRBV12-3 or TRBV12-4 to TRBJ1-4; TRBD1 matches 7 bases. CDR3 length equals 15 residues. V gave up 3 bases and J gave up 6 bases; unmatched junction bases: 7. The CDR3 DNA reads as TGTGCCAGCAGTTTTGGCGGCAGGGGGGATGAAAAACTGTTTTTT. As protein: CASSFGGRGDEKLFF.